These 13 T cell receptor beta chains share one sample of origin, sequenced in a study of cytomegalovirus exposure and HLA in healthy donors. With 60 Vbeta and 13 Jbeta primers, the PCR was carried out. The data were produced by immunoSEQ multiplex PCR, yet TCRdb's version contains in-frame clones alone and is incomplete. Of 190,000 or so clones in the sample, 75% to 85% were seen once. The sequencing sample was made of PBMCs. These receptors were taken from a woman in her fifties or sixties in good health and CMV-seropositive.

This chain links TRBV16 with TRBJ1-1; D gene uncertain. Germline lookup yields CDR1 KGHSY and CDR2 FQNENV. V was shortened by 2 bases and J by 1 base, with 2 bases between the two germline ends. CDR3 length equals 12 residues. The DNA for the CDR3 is TGTGCCAGCAGCCAACAGAACACTGAAGCTTTCTTT. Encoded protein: CASSQQNTEAFF. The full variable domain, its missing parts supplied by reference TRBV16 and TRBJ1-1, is GEEVAQTPKHLVRGEGQKAKLYCAPIKGHSYVFWYQQVLKNEFKFLISFQNENVFDETGMPKERFSAKCLPNSPCSLEIQATKLEDSAVYFCASSQQNTEAFFGQGTRLTVV.

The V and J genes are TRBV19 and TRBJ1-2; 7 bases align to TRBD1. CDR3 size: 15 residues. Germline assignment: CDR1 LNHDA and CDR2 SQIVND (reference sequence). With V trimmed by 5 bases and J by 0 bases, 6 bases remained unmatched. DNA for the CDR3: TGTGCCAGTAGTCTGACAGGGATTACTAACTATGGCTACACCTTC. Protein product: CASSLTGITNYGYTF.

The CDR3 loop is CASGLARSTGELFF. The DNA of the CDR3 is TGTGCCAGCGGCCTTGCTCGGAGCACCGGGGAGCTGTTTTTT. The gene calls are TRBV2 and TRBJ2-2, with no clear D. This CDR3 contains 14 residues. V was clipped by 8 bases and J by 4 bases, with 14 bases between them. Germline-derived CDR1 and CDR2 are SNHLY and FYNNEI.

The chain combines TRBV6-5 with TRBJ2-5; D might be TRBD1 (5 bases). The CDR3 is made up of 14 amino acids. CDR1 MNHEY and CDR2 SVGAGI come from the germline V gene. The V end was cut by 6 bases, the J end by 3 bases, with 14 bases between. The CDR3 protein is CASSPIGVEETQYF. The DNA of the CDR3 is TGTGCCAGCAGCCCGATAGGGGTGGAAGAGACCCAGTACTTC.

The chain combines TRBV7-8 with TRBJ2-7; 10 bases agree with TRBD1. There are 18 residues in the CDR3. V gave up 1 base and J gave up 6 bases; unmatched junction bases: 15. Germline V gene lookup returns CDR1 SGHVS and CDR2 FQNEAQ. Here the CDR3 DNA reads TGTGCCAGCAGCTTAGGGGGGTGGGGGACAGGGGACTATCGCGAGCAGTACTTC. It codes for CASSLGGWGTGDYREQYF.

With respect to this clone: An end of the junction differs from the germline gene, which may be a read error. CDR3 sequence reads: CSSSSLGQANYGYTF. Written as DNA, the CDR3 is TGTTCCAGCAGCTCCCTGGGACAGGCTAACTATGGCTACACCTTC. The chain uses TRBV7-9 and TRBJ1-2; 8 bases fit TRBD1. This CDR3 has 15 amino acids. Germline CDR1 is SEHNR and CDR2 is FQNEAQ (reference sequence). Using reference TRBV7-9 and TRBJ1-2 for the parts outside the CDR3, the full variable domain is DTGVSQNPRHKITKRGQNVTFRCDPISEHNRLYWYRQTLGQGPEFLTYFQNEAQLEKSRLLSDRFSAERPKGSFSTLEIQRTEQGDSAMYLCSSSSLGQANYGYTFGSGTRLTVV.

CDR3 nucleotide sequence: TGCGCCAGCGTTGGTTCGGGGGGCTCCTACGAGCAGTACTTC. Protein: CASVGSGGSYEQYF. This chain uses TRBV10-2 with TRBJ2-7, with TRBD2 matching 7 bases. This CDR3 contains 14 residues. CDR1 is WSHSY and CDR2 is SAAADI in the germline V gene. With 8 bases clipped from V and 0 bases from J, the junction kept 7 bases outside the gene matches.

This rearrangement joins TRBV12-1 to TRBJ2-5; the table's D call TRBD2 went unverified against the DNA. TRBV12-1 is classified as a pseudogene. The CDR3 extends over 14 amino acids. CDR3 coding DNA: TGTGCCAGCTGGGGGACTGGCTTTCAAGAGACCCAGTACTTC. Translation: CASWGTGFQETQYF.

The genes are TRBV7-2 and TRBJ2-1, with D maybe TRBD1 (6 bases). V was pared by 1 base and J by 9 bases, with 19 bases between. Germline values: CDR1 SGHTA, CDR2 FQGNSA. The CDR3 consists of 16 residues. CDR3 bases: TGTGCCAGCAGCTTAGGCCAACAGGGATTGGGCGGTGAGCAGTTCTTC. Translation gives CASSLGQQGLGGEQFF.

The CDR3 sequence: CATSSDRGTGNTIYF. The CDR3 DNA follows: TGTGCCACCAGCAGTGACAGGGGAACTGGAAACACCATATATTTT. The rearrangement joins TRBV15 to TRBJ1-3, with TRBD1 identical over 8 bases. Germline V gives CDR1 LNHNV, CDR2 YYDKDF (reference sequence). This CDR3 comprises 15 residues. J was trimmed by 2 bases and V by 3 bases; bases with no gene match: 3. The whole variable domain, remainder taken from reference TRBV15 and TRBJ1-3, is DAMVIQNPRYQVTQFGKPVTLSCSQTLNHNVMYWYQQKSSQAPKLLFHYYDKDFNNEADTPDNFQSRRPNTSFCFLDIRSPGLGDTAMYLCATSSDRGTGNTIYFGEGSWLTVV.

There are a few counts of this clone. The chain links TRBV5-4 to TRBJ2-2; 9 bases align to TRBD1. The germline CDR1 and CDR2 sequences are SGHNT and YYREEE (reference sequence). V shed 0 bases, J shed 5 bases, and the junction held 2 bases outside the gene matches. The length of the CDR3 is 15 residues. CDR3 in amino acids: CASSLGQGVTGELFF. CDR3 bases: TGTGCCAGCAGCTTGGGACAGGGGGTAACCGGGGAGCTGTTTTTT.

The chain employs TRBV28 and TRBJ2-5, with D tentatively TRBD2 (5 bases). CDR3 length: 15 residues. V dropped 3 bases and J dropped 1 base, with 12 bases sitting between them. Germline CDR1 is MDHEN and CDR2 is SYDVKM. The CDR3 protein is CASSLLAGPQETQYF. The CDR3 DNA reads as TGTGCCAGCAGTTTGTTGGCGGGTCCCCAAGAGACCCAGTACTTC. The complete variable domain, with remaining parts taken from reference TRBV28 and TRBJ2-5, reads DVKVTQSSRYLVKRTGEKVFLECVQDMDHENMFWYRQDPGLGLRLIYFSYDVKMKEKGDIPEGYSVSREKKERFSLILESASTNQTSMYLCASSLLAGPQETQYFGPGTRLLVL.

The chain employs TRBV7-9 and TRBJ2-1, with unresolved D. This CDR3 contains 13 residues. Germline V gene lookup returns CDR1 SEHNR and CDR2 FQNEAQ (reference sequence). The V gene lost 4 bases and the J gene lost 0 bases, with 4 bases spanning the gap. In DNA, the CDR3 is TGTGCCAGCAGCTCGTTCTCCTACAATGAGCAGTTCTTC. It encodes CASSSFSYNEQFF. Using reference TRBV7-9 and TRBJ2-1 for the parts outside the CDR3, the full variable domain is DTGVSQNPRHKITKRGQNVTFRCDPISEHNRLYWYRQTLGQGPEFLTYFQNEAQLEKSRLLSDRFSAERPKGSFSTLEIQRTEQGDSAMYLCASSSFSYNEQFFGPGTRLTVL.